The subject of this entry is one T cell receptor (beta chain). This CDR3 spans 16 amino acids. V gave up 2 bases and J gave up 2 bases; unmatched junction bases: 4. Germline V gene sequence: CDR1 SGHRS, CDR2 YFSETQ. These data originate in a study of blood T cell repertoires in COVID-19. Overall study: T cells, B-cell-depleted T cells, or PBMCs provided the cDNA or gDNA that served as material.

In assigning cohorts, the study relied on participant-reported clinical history. How the authors handled the data: Reference gene primer amplification in the assay estimated nucleated cell counts. Sequenced by immunoSEQ multiplex PCR; TCRdb stores in-frame clones only, minus some. The D gene and trimming were derived from the DNA, and the V and J assignments and clone size from that table. Among 360,000 or so clones listed, roughly 84% were seen once. The sequenced sample was PBMCs or T cells enriched from blood (not recorded which). The sequence came from a woman in her 30s who had recovered from COVID-19. This chain links TRBV5-1 with TRBJ2-3; 11 nucleotides align to TRBD2. CDR3 DNA sequence: TGCGCCAGCAGCTTCCTAGCGGGAGGAGTCACAGATACGCAGTATTTT. This translates into CASSFLAGGVTDTQYF.